This TCR beta chain appears in the sequencing data of a study of cytomegalovirus exposure and HLA in healthy donors listed by TCRdb under 2017. In terms of the full investigation: In an earlier analysis of about 560 of the donors, 250 to 300 Gb of sequence data and some 100 million unique TCR beta sequences from 180 million or so T cells were reported. HLA typing included class I and class II loci at four-digit resolution. Approximately 300 gigabases of sequencing data and roughly 81 million unique TCR sequences made up an early release that covered several hundred HLA-typed donors. The T cell repertoires of 700 or so subjects were profiled by immunosequencing and related to cytomegalovirus serostatus. Among roughly 400 genotyped donors of the cohort, an average of about 220,000 unique TCR beta nucleotide sequences was sequenced per donor, of which about 18% were non-productive. Of the roughly 400 genotyped donors, 80% to 90% were placed in the genetic ancestry cluster associated with self-reported Caucasian donors. All discovery cohort repertoires had been generated on a single sequencing platform. To predict cytomegalovirus infection status, the study combined high-throughput TCR immunosequencing, statistical association of individual TCRs with disease status, and machine learning. Donor age, sex, ethnicity and CMV serostatus were compiled alongside the repertoire data. In addition to the first cohort of 650 to 800 subjects, a separate validation cohort of 130 or so different subjects was used. In a later genetic analysis, genome-wide SNP genotypes for about three fifths of the roughly 670 donors were used, and that subset was treated as a discovery cohort. Rather than using new phenotypic data, the later analysis identified candidate immune exposures from TCR beta sequences and from how often those sequences occurred across donors. The number of typed donors differed by locus: about 629-630 for A, B, C, DRB1 and DQB1; 522 for DQA1; 606 for DPA1; and around 470 for DPB1. The study aimed to test whether cataloging public T cell receptors could reveal signatures of past pathogen exposure. Because of strong linkage in the cohort, roughly five DR-DQ haplotypes were treated as single units for association and clustering. A later analysis re-analyzed previously published TCR beta repertoires from roughly 690 donors and added high-resolution HLA genotyping to study TCR occurrence patterns. In an earlier analysis of 587 of the donors, high-throughput TCR beta sequencing was used to judge whether each TCR beta V gene segment behaved as functional or pseudogenic.

The germline V gene (reference sequence) gives CDR1 as MNHNY and CDR2 as SVGAGI. The germline V and J ends show losses of 2 bases and 7 bases respectively, and no gene match explains 5 bases of the junction. The CDR3 has 15 amino acids, counting the end cysteine and phenylalanine. The retained sequence is limited to the CDR3, 45 bases, with the frame set at the first base. This clone was counted between two and nine times. Its cognate antigen has yet to be identified. Base qualities are not recorded, but no much larger clone differs from it by a single base. To prepare the library, the immunoSEQ multiplex PCR assay was applied. The multiplex PCR relied on a mix of 60 forward primers for TCR Vbeta segments and 13 reverse primers for TCR Jbeta segments. Amplification of the CDR3 region of rearranged TCR beta genes was performed with a multiplex PCR assay on genomic DNA. The amplified TCR beta libraries were sequenced on the Illumina HiSeq System as 87-base-pair reads. Under the source paper's analysis protocol: A later analysis counted tens of millions of unique TCR beta chains across the 670 or so repertoires, and around 9.9 million of these chains were shared by at least two donors. Raw reads were error-corrected and collapsed into unique sequences by a nearest-neighbor algorithm in which closely related sequences were merged to remove PCR and sequencing errors. V, D and J gene segments were assigned by aligning CDR3 sequences to IMGT reference sequences. For a sequence to be retained, a match of at least six nucleotides to both a V gene segment and a J gene segment was required. Rearrangements were classified as productive when the CDR3 lacked stop codons and remained in frame with V and J, and all other rearrangements were classified as non-productive. Following IMGT convention, CDR3 was defined as the stretch from the second conserved V-encoded cysteine up to the conserved J-encoded phenylalanine. In an earlier analysis of roughly 610 of the donors, sequences lacking an unambiguous match to a single V gene segment were excluded. In an earlier analysis of roughly 600 of the donors, a V segment was called functional when productive rearrangements were above 56.7%, and segregating when the standard deviation between donors exceeded 5%. To diagnose cytomegalovirus status from the catalog of TCR beta chain sequences, a statistical classification framework was built. In a later analysis, V and J genes were assigned by comparing TCR nucleotide sequences against IMGT/GENE-DB human TR gene sequences. A later analysis assigned CDR3 sequences and most-parsimonious VDJ recombination scenarios with the TCRdist pipeline. In a later analysis, each TCR beta chain was defined by its CDR3 amino acid sequence together with its V-gene family, and reads without a unique V-gene family were excluded. In a later analysis, some 600 highly shared, low-generation-probability nucleotide sequences were removed to address suspected cross-contamination and a sequencing artifact. In a later analysis, a clonal expansion index was calculated for each public chain from normalized within-repertoire ranks of inferred template counts. Generation probabilities in a later analysis came from a VDJ recombination model fitted to out-of-frame rearrangements, and those results were checked against IGoR. A later analysis scored TCR-TCR, TCR-HLA and TCR-CMV co-occurrence with hypergeometric tests, applying a repertoire-size bias correction to TCR pairs. In a later analysis, false discovery rates were estimated by permuting HLA or CMV assignments 20 times. In a later analysis, co-occurring TCRs were grouped using DBSCAN, and TCRdist sequence similarity was added for clustering within HLA-allele-positive subsets. Repertoires with fewer than 30,000 or more than 120,000 public chains, plus five repertoires with anomalous nucleotide sharing, were excluded from co-occurrence clustering. This is the immuneACCESS table as TCRdb keeps it, with only in-frame sequences that have V and J called. A part of the clones is gone; compared with another copy, unresolved V genes explain less than half, and the rest is unexplained. The V and J calls and clone size are taken from that table; D and trimming were inferred from the DNA. The sample table contains 180,000 or so clones; only one count was recorded for 65% to 80% of them. Over 2% of the sample goes to the ten largest clones.

The cohort consisted of 600 to 750 healthy bone marrow donors. All cohort members were sampled while nominally healthy, although unrecorded immune exposures were likely present. The donor was CMV seropositive and belonged to the group of over 250 seropositive cohort members. Each donor provided a peripheral blood sample, and peripheral blood mononuclear cells were used for TCR beta sequencing. Genomic DNA was extracted from the blood cell samples with the Qiagen DNeasy Blood Extraction Kit. Study-wide findings and limitations: A further reported finding was that TCR beta sequences accurately predicted the HLA-A and HLA-B alleles for most subjects in the first cohort. The only immune exposure information available for the cohort was CMV serostatus. A cluster of highly shared sequence variants was judged likely to represent a technical artifact of the sequencing pipeline. The earlier analysis of 587 of the donors excluded around 17 rarely observed V segments, including chromosome 9 orphons, because counts were too low. Sequencing depth was assumed to be roughly uniform across donors in the presence/absence analyses, though that assumption may not hold. A later analysis reported that several top co-occurrence clusters appeared linked to parvovirus B19, influenza, CMV and Epstein-Barr virus. In vitro tests confirmed that a few of the cytomegalovirus-associated TCR beta chains recognize cytomegalovirus antigens. In a later analysis, TCR association rates were found to vary across HLA loci, with the most associated TCRs seen for DRB1 alleles and the fewest for HLA-C alleles. Assigning TCR associations to individual alleles was difficult when HLA alleles, especially DR and DQ, strongly co-occurred. Some IMGT-functional V segments, including TRBV6-2 and TRBV6-3, could not be told apart with the 87-base-pair reads, so those segments were excluded. A later genetic analysis reported fewer N-insertions in productive TCRs among donors in an Asian-associated ancestry cluster than the approximately 700-donor mean. It was suggested by the authors that the approach could potentially be generalized to other disease states and immunological phenotypes. HLA typing was unavailable for some donors at each locus, so association tests used only the typed subset. Specific HLA alleles were associated with about 17,000 TCR beta sequences at a false discovery rate of 0.05 in a later analysis. A later analysis found that HLA-associated TCR beta chains were more clonally expanded and had lower generation probabilities than equally common non-associated chains. This cohort had only TCR beta chains sequenced, and the lack of alpha or paired-chain data limited which features could be detected. Linkage disequilibrium might explain the correlated functional status among segregating V segments, but an unknown experimental factor could not be excluded. Most TCR sequences were seen in very few donors, while some public TCRs were found in many individuals. The classifier was reported to diagnose cytomegalovirus status with high specificity and sensitivity in both the original cohort and the validation cohort. In a later genetic analysis, a missense DCLRE1C variant was associated with V-gene and J-gene trimming of TCR beta chains, and the association was replicated in an independent cohort. A later analysis found that most CMV-associated TCR beta chains appeared HLA-restricted, with HLA associations seemingly driven largely by CMV exposure. An earlier analysis of approximately 540 of the donors showed that most TCR beta V segments appeared in productive rearrangements either about 87% or about 30% of the time, which broadly matched IMGT annotations. The study gave a list of roughly 150 TCR beta chains associated with cytomegalovirus.

Recombination connected TRBV6-6 to TRBJ1-2; 12 central nucleotides agree with TRBD1. The sample taken for sequencing was PBMCs. The TCR was taken from a woman aged 25 to 45 in good health and CMV-seropositive. The CDR3: CASSYGTGGESGYTF. The sequenced DNA: TGTGCCAGCAGTTACGGGACAGGGGGCGAAAGTGGCTACACCTTC.